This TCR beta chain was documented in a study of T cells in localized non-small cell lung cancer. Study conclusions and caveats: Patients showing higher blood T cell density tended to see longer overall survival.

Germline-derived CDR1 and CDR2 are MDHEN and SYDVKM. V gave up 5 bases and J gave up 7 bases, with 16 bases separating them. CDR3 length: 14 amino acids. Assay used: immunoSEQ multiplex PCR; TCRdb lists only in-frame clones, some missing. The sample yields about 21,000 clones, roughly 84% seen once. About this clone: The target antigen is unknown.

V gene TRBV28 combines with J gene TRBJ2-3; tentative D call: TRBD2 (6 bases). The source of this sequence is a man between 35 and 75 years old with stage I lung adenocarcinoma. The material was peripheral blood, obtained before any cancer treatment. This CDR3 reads CASSAPGTVNTQYF. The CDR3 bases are TGTGCCAGCAGTGCACCCGGGACTGTTAATACGCAGTATTTT.